This passage covers 12 T cell receptor beta chains from one sample sequenced in a study of blood T cell repertoires in COVID-19. Repertoires were generated with immunoSEQ multiplex PCR, while TCRdb's copy carries only in-frame clones and drops some. The table lists 200,000 to 250,000 clones, around 82% of them singletons, with 3% in the top ten. The specimen sequenced was peripheral blood. Every receptor here comes from a woman aged 25 to 39 who had recovered from COVID-19.

There are a few counts of this clone. The chain joins TRBV10-1 to TRBJ1-3; 8 positions agree with TRBD1. The junction had 14 bases not matched to a gene; V was cut back by 3 bases and J by 4 bases. This CDR3 is built from 18 residues. Germline CDR1 is WNHNN and CDR2 is SYGVQD (reference sequence). The CDR3 here is CASSDRDRSEKGGNTIYF. The CDR3 DNA follows: TGCGCCAGCAGTGACCGGGACAGGTCCGAAAAAGGAGGAAACACCATATATTTT.

The chain joins TRBV10-2 to TRBJ1-5; 7 nucleotides align to TRBD1. Germline trimming cut 8 bases from V and 0 bases from J; bases unmatched to any gene: 4. The length of the CDR3 is 14 residues. Per germline, CDR1 WSHSY and CDR2 SAAADI. In nucleotides, the CDR3 is TGCGCCAGCGCCGACAGGGCTAGCAATCAGCCCCAGCATTTT. This sequence encodes CASADRASNQPQHF.

The rearrangement joins TRBV10-3 to TRBJ2-7; 10 nucleotides match TRBD2. With V trimmed by 2 bases and J by 1 base, 8 bases remained unmatched. Per the germline V gene, CDR1 is ENHRY and CDR2 is SYGVKD. The CDR3 loop spans 17 amino acids. CDR3 in DNA: TGTGCCATCAGTGAGAGCGGGAGGGCCGGGGGTTCCTACGAGCAGTACTTC. This sequence encodes CAISESGRAGGSYEQYF.

The chain joins TRBV7-3 to TRBJ2-3; weak D call: TRBD2 (5 bases). The germline gives CDR1 SGHTA, CDR2 FQGTGA. Deletions cut 2 bases from V and 5 bases from J, with 20 bases between. The CDR3 runs 17 residues. CDR3 protein: CASSLPSLEGEGDTQYF. In DNA, the CDR3 is TGTGCCAGCAGCTTACCCTCTCTTGAGGGAGAGGGAGATACGCAGTATTTT.

A few counts support this clone. This chain uses TRBV28 with TRBJ2-1; TRBD1 is a possible D gene (5 bases). V dropped 5 bases and J dropped 3 bases, with 11 bases sitting between them. The germline CDR1 and CDR2 sequences are MDHEN and SYDVKM. The CDR3 sequence is 14 residues long. CDR3 region: CASSGWGLYNEQFF. DNA of the CDR3: TGTGCCAGCAGTGGGTGGGGCCTCTACAATGAGCAGTTCTTC.

The genes are TRBV6-5 and TRBJ2-4; weak D call: TRBD1 (6 bases). The germline CDR1 and CDR2 sequences are MNHEY and SVGAGI. This CDR3 is 14 amino acids long. Trimming removed 6 bases from V and 0 bases from J, with 9 bases in between. The CDR3 DNA follows: TGTGCCAGCAGGGACAGTCTAGCCAAAAACATTCAGTACTTC. It translates to CASRDSLAKNIQYF.

The V gene is TRBV6-6, the J gene TRBJ1-6; D is undetermined. The CDR3 contains 11 residues. Germline-derived CDR1 and CDR2 are MNHNY and SVGAGI (reference sequence). The V end lost 6 bases, the J end lost 8 bases, and 5 bases lay between the germline ends. The chain's CDR3 is CASSSDSPLHF. The CDR3 region has the DNA TGTGCCAGCAGCTCTGATTCACCCCTCCACTTT.

The rearrangement links TRBV7-2 to TRBJ2-2; perhaps TRBD2 as D (6 bases). Germline CDR1 and CDR2: SGHTA and FQGNSA. The CDR3 sequence is 17 residues long. V was pared by 1 base and J by 1 base, with 13 bases between. The CDR3 bases are TGTGCCAGCAGCTTAGTCGGAACTAGCCTGAACACCGGGGAGCTGTTTTTT. Its translation is CASSLVGTSLNTGELFF.

The genes are TRBV5-8 and TRBJ2-1, with 7 nucleotides matching TRBD1. CDR1 is SGHTS, CDR2 YDEGEE, per germline. There are 13 residues in the CDR3. The junction had 1 base not matched to a gene; V was cut back by 4 bases and J by 3 bases. The CDR3 region is CASSQGVYNEQFF. The CDR3 DNA follows: TGTGCCAGCAGCCAGGGGGTCTACAATGAGCAGTTCTTC.

The V gene is TRBV27, the J gene TRBJ2-2, with TRBD2 as a possible D gene (7 bases). Between the trimmed V and J ends, which lost 6 bases and 5 bases, there was a span of 10 bases. The CDR3 is made up of 13 amino acids. From germline, CDR1 is MNHEY and CDR2 SMNVEV (reference sequence). CDR3 DNA: TGTGCCAGCAGCGGGGGGCTGACCGGGGAGCTGTTTTTT. Its translation: CASSGGLTGELFF.

The rearrangement uses TRBV5-1 and TRBJ2-5; 14 positions agree with TRBD2. With V trimmed by 3 bases and J by 5 bases, 6 bases remained unmatched. Per germline, CDR1 SGHRS and CDR2 YFSETQ. The CDR3 is made up of 16 amino acids. The CDR3 here is CASSSTSGRAMETQYF. DNA of the CDR3: TGCGCCAGCAGCTCGACTAGCGGGAGGGCCATGGAGACCCAGTACTTC.

The chain has TRBV21-1 and TRBJ1-1. TRBV21-1 counts as a pseudogene. This CDR3 region has 15 residues. DNA for the CDR3: TGTGCCAGCAGCAAACTCCCGGGGGGTTGGACTGAAGCTTTCTTT. As protein: CASSKLPGGWTEAFF.